This T cell receptor (beta chain) came from a study of blood T cell repertoires in COVID-19. At the level of the study: T cells, B-cell-depleted T cells, or PBMCs provided the cDNA or gDNA that served as material.

In the original analysis: Amplification with reference gene primers provided the estimates of nucleated cell counts. Sequencing was performed with immunoSEQ multiplex PCR; in TCRdb, only in-frame clones are kept and a portion is missing. V and J calls and clone size are given by that table; D and trimming were obtained from the DNA. The repertoire holds under 300,000 clones, with around 84% as singletons. Trimming removed 4 bases at V and 1 base at J, with 21 bases between. The CDR3 extends over 18 amino acids. Germline V lookup: CDR1 SGHTS, CDR2 YDEGEE. This sequence was found in a woman aged 18-29 years with acute or convalescent COVID-19. Sequenced material: peripheral blood. The V call is TRBV5-8, the J call TRBJ2-4; possibly TRBD2 for D (6 bases). For the CDR3, the DNA is TGTGCCAGCAGCCGAGGACTATTAGGTGGATCGGCCAAAAACATTCAGTACTTC. Translating it yields CASSRGLLGGSAKNIQYF.